The T cell receptor beta chain under discussion was sequenced for a study of T cell responses to AZD1222 COVID-19 vaccine. Trimming removed 0 bases from V and 3 bases from J, with 9 bases in between. The CDR3 totals 14 residues. Germline V lookup: CDR1 LGHNA, CDR2 YNFKEQ. In regard to this clone: The target antigen is unknown.

Study-level results: Researchers took repertoire samples only after the peak T cell response had come. Vaccine-related CD4 TCRs covered spike, predominating at 160-218 and 743-854. Receipt of two AZD1222 doses was followed by a rise in Spike-specific TCR breadth and depth.

Here immunoSEQ multiplex PCR was the method, and the copy in TCRdb shows in-frame clones only, minus some. Counted here are around 150,000 clones, 85% to 95% occurring once; the ten biggest clones make up around 3.5%. The chain joins TRBV4-2 to TRBJ2-7, with a weak D call TRBD2 (5 bases). The sample was peripheral blood, taken 28 days after the second AZD1222 dose. The sequence derives from an adult who received the AZD1222 COVID-19 vaccine. The CDR3 sequence: CASSQEFTSYEQYF. In DNA, the CDR3 is TGTGCCAGCAGCCAAGAGTTCACTAGCTACGAGCAGTACTTC.